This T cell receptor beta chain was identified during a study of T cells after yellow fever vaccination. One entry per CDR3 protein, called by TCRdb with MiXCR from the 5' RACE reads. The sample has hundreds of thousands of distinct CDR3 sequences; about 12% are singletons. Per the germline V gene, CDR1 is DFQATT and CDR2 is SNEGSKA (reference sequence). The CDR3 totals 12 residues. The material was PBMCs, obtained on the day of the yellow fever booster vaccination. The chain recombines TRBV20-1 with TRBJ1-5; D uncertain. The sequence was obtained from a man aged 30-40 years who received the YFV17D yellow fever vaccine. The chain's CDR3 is CRTRRGNQPQHF. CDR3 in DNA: TGCAGAACCCGGAGGGGCAATCAGCCCCAGCATTTT.